Listed below are T cell receptor beta chains from one sample, sequenced in a study of T cell responses to AZD1222 COVID-19 vaccine. Profiling relied on immunoSEQ multiplex PCR, and the TCRdb table lists in-frame clones only, not all of them. There are roughly 140,000 clones in the sample; about 91% occur only once, and approximately 3.1% lies in the top ten. This specimen was peripheral blood, taken on day 0 of MenACWY control vaccination. These receptors were taken from an adult in good health. Each CDR3 is given with its conserved first and last residue. The order of the fields is clone size, D gene, J gene, V gene, CDR3 DNA, CDR3 protein. D genes are given only for firm matches. The size of a clone is reported for some rows only, either as once, few or many, or as a class for expanded clones.

size: .; D: TRBD1; J: TRBJ2-3; V: TRBV19; DNA: TGTGCCAGTAGTGGCTCGACAGGGATAATTGGAGATACGCAGTATTTT; CDR3: CASSGSTGIIGDTQYF
size: .; D: TRBD1; J: TRBJ1-1; V: TRBV4-3; DNA: TGCGCCAGCAGCCCGGACAGGGGCGGGGAAGCTTTCTTT; CDR3: CASSPDRGGEAFF
size: .; D: TRBD1; J: TRBJ2-3; V: TRBV18; DNA: TGTGCCAGCTCAGGGACAGGCTACACAGATACGCAGTATTTT; CDR3: CASSGTGYTDTQYF
size: many; D: .; J: TRBJ2-4; V: TRBV19; DNA: TGTGCCAGTAGTATGGGGTCCAAAAACATTCAGTACTTC; CDR3: CASSMGSKNIQYF
size: .; D: .; J: TRBJ1-1; V: TRBV13; DNA: TGTGCCAGCAGCCACGGGTCCAGATATGAAGCTTTCTTT; CDR3: CASSHGSRYEAFF
size: .; D: .; J: TRBJ1-1; V: TRBV12-5; DNA: TGTGCTAGTGGTTTGGGGCCCCAGGGTACTGAAGCTTTCTTT; CDR3: CASGLGPQGTEAFF
size: .; D: .; J: TRBJ2-5; V: TRBV5-8; DNA: TGTGCCAGCAGCAATGGACAGACTCGCCAAGAGACCCAGTACTTC; CDR3: CASSNGQTRQETQYF
size: once; D: TRBD2; J: TRBJ2-1; V: TRBV4-3; DNA: TGCGCCAGCAGCCGGGGCGGGAGGGCCGTATATGAGCAGTTCTTC; CDR3: CASSRGGRAVYEQFF
size: .; D: .; J: TRBJ2-5; V: TRBV7-8; DNA: TGTGCCAGCAGGTTAAGGGACCCCGGGGAGACCCAGTACTTC; CDR3: CASRLRDPGETQYF
size: .; D: .; J: TRBJ1-1; V: TRBV2; DNA: TGTGCCAGCAGTGAAGAACACAACACTGAAGCTTTCTTT; CDR3: CASSEEHNTEAFF
size: .; D: .; J: TRBJ2-7; V: TRBV3-1/TRBV3-2; DNA: TGTGCCAGCAGCCAAGACCTCGGCGGGGTACGGCCCTACGAGCAGTACTTC; CDR3: CASSQDLGGVRPYEQYF
size: .; D: TRBD1; J: TRBJ1-1; V: TRBV4-1; DNA: TGCGCCAGCAGCCAAACAGGGGGCGGAGGGGAAGCTTTCTTT; CDR3: CASSQTGGGGEAFF
size: .; D: .; J: TRBJ2-7; V: TRBV14; DNA: TGTGCCAGCAGATTTCGGCAAGGGAAGACCTACGAGCAGTACTTC; CDR3: CASRFRQGKTYEQYF
size: .; D: .; J: TRBJ1-2; V: TRBV4-1; DNA: TGCGCCAGCAGCCAAGTGGCTAGGGCCGACTATGGCTACACCTTC; CDR3: CASSQVARADYGYTF
size: .; D: .; J: TRBJ2-2; V: TRBV7-9; DNA: TGTGCCAGCAGCCTATCAGCCACCGGGGAGCTGTTTTTT; CDR3: CASSLSATGELFF
size: .; D: .; J: TRBJ2-3; V: TRBV5-1; DNA: TGCGCCAGCAGCTTGTCGGTGACAATCACAGATACGCAGTATTTT; CDR3: CASSLSVTITDTQYF
size: .; D: .; J: TRBJ2-2; V: TRBV7-9; DNA: TGTGCCAGCAGCCCGACAGGCGAGGCGAACACCGGGGAGCTGTTTTTT; CDR3: CASSPTGEANTGELFF
size: few; D: .; J: TRBJ1-6; V: TRBV19; DNA: TGTGCCAGTAGTATGAACGGCCATTCACCCCTCCACTTT; CDR3: CASSMNGHSPLHF
size: .; D: TRBD1; J: TRBJ1-1; V: TRBV4-2; DNA: TGTGCCAGCAGCCGCCCCGACAGGGCAACGTATACTGAAGCTTTCTTT; CDR3: CASSRPDRATYTEAFF
size: .; D: .; J: TRBJ1-1; V: TRBV7-2; DNA: TGTGCCAGCAGCCCCAGGGCGAACACTGAAGCTTTCTTT; CDR3: CASSPRANTEAFF
size: few; D: .; J: TRBJ1-3; V: TRBV18; DNA: TGTGCCAGCTCACCCGGGACCGAGGGAAACACCATATATTTT; CDR3: CASSPGTEGNTIYF
size: .; D: TRBD2; J: TRBJ2-5; V: TRBV9; DNA: TGTGCCAGCAGCGTAGGACTAGCGGAAGAGACCCAGTACTTC; CDR3: CASSVGLAEETQYF
size: .; D: .; J: TRBJ1-3; V: TRBV6-1; DNA: TGTGCCAGCAGAGAAAGCCCGGGAGTCTCTGGAAACACCATATATTTT; CDR3: CASRESPGVSGNTIYF
size: .; D: .; J: TRBJ2-7; V: TRBV27; DNA: TGTGCCAGCAGTCTTGTTTTGAGGGACTCGATCTCCTACGAGCAGTACTTC; CDR3: CASSLVLRDSISYEQYF
size: .; D: .; J: TRBJ1-5; V: TRBV7-2; DNA: TGTGCCAGCAGCTTATGGGGCCAGCCCCAGCATTTT; CDR3: CASSLWGQPQHF
size: .; D: .; J: TRBJ2-3; V: TRBV7-9; DNA: TGTGCCACGTTGATAATGGGGGGCCGGTCCGCAGATACGCAGTATTTT; CDR3: CATLIMGGRSADTQYF
size: .; D: TRBD2; J: TRBJ2-1; V: TRBV18; DNA: TGTGCCAGCTCACCACAGCGGGAGGCCTACAATGAGCAGTTCTTC; CDR3: CASSPQREAYNEQFF
size: .; D: .; J: TRBJ2-2; V: TRBV25-1; DNA: TGTGCCAGCAGTGATCTAGAGGAAGAGGTCACCGGGGAGCTGTTTTTT; CDR3: CASSDLEEEVTGELFF
size: .; D: .; J: TRBJ2-7; V: TRBV19; DNA: TGTGCCAGTAGTATCGGTTTAATCGGCGAGCAGTACTTC; CDR3: CASSIGLIGEQYF
size: .; D: TRBD1; J: TRBJ1-5; V: TRBV24-1; DNA: TGTGCCACCAGCGGAGACAGGGTCTATCAGCCCCAGCATTTT; CDR3: CATSGDRVYQPQHF
size: .; D: .; J: TRBJ1-5; V: TRBV7-2; DNA: TGTGCCAGCAGCTTCACCTTTTTTAGCAATCAGCCCCAGCATTTT; CDR3: CASSFTFFSNQPQHF
size: once; D: .; J: TRBJ1-5; V: TRBV3-1/TRBV3-2; DNA: TGTGCCAGCAGCTTGAGGGAGGCTGATCAGCCCCAGCATTTT; CDR3: CASSLREADQPQHF
size: .; D: .; J: TRBJ2-7; V: TRBV3-1/TRBV3-2; DNA: TGTGCCAGCAGCCAAGATACGAGGGAGCAGTACTTC; CDR3: CASSQDTREQYF
size: .; D: TRBD1; J: TRBJ2-7; V: TRBV28; DNA: TGTGCCAGCAGTCCAAGGACAGGGGATCGCGAGCAGTACTTC; CDR3: CASSPRTGDREQYF
size: .; D: .; J: TRBJ1-2; V: TRBV28; DNA: TGTGCCAGCAGCCTACCCTGGCAGGGCTCATTGAGCTACACCTTC; CDR3: CASSLPWQGSLSYTF
size: .; D: .; J: TRBJ1-5; V: TRBV30; DNA: TGCTCCAGTCGGGCACATCAGCCCCAGCATTTT; CDR3: CSSRAHQPQHF
size: few; D: TRBD2; J: TRBJ2-1; V: TRBV11-2; DNA: TGTGCCAGCAGTGTAGGTAGCGGGGGGTACAATGAGCAGTTCTTC; CDR3: CASSVGSGGYNEQFF
size: .; D: .; J: TRBJ2-5; V: TRBV6-5; DNA: TGTGCCAGCACCATAATCCCGGGACTTCAAGAGACCCAGTACTTC; CDR3: CASTIIPGLQETQYF
size: once; D: .; J: TRBJ2-2; V: TRBV7-9; DNA: TGTGCCAGCAGCTTAGCACCATCCACCGGGGAGCTGTTTTTT; CDR3: CASSLAPSTGELFF
size: .; D: .; J: TRBJ1-1; V: TRBV6-2/TRBV6-3; DNA: TGTGCCAGCAGTTACGAGGAGAACACTGAAGCTTTCTTT; CDR3: CASSYEENTEAFF
size: once; D: .; J: TRBJ1-1; V: TRBV18; DNA: TGTGCCAGCTCACCACAGGGGAACACTGAAGCTTTCTTT; CDR3: CASSPQGNTEAFF
size: few; D: .; J: TRBJ2-7; V: TRBV20-1; DNA: TGCAGTGCTAGTGCGCTTCCCTACGAGCAGTACTTC; CDR3: CSASALPYEQYF